This is a list of T cell receptor beta chains from one sample in a study of identical twins. TCRdb ran MiXCR on the 5' RACE reads and lists one entry per CDR3 protein. Among roughly 280,000 distinct CDR3 sequences listed, roughly 10% were seen once. This sample was also put to use in a study of yellow fever vaccine responses in identical twins.

The sample consisted of CD8+ T cells sorted from blood. These receptors were obtained from a woman between 18 and 30 years old in good health. The CDR3 runs from the conserved cysteine through the conserved F or W. The D gene is left open where the match is weak. A row's size may be missing; if present it is once, few, many or a size class.

>TRBJ2-7|many|TRBV29-1|.
CSVVGLARGEQYF
TGCAGCGTTGTAGGACTCGCAAGAGGAGAGCAGTACTTC
>TRBJ2-5|few|TRBV6-2/TRBV6-3|.
CASSAFSGETQYF
TGTGCCAGCAGTGCATTTTCGGGTGAGACCCAGTACTTC
>TRBJ1-5|.|TRBV15|TRBD1
CATSRGGQGAISNQPQHF
TGTGCCACCAGCAGAGGAGGGCAGGGGGCCATTAGCAATCAGCCCCAGCATTTT
>TRBJ2-3|few|TRBV3-1|TRBD2
CASSQGLAGEATDTQYF
TGTGCCAGCAGCCAAGGTCTAGCGGGAGAGGCAACAGATACGCAGTATTTT
>TRBJ2-7|few|TRBV7-6|.
CASSPSGTTYEQYF
TGTGCCAGCAGCCCTTCCGGGACAACCTACGAGCAGTACTTC
>TRBJ2-7|many|TRBV7-8|TRBD2
CASSLTSGIDYEQYF
TGTGCCAGCAGCTTGACCAGCGGGATTGACTACGAGCAGTACTTC
>TRBJ2-7|many|TRBV4-3|TRBD2
CASSQDFLAGDEQYF
TGCGCCAGCAGCCAAGATTTTCTAGCGGGGGACGAGCAGTACTTC
>TRBJ2-3|many|TRBV6-4|.
CASSDSPDTQYF
TGTGCCAGCAGTGACTCGCCAGATACGCAGTATTTT
>TRBJ2-1|.|TRBV20-1|.
CSARDAGFSYNEQFF
TGCAGTGCTAGAGATGCGGGGTTCTCCTACAATGAGCAGTTCTTC
>TRBJ2-2|many|TRBV29-1|.
CSVNPRGNTGELFF
TGCAGCGTTAATCCTCGGGGGAACACCGGGGAGCTGTTTTTT
>TRBJ1-1|few|TRBV5-1|.
CASSGTPGAGAEAFF
TGCGCCAGCAGCGGAACGCCGGGGGCCGGGGCTGAAGCTTTCTTT
>TRBJ1-2|many|TRBV9|.
CASTSGSYGYTF
TGTGCCAGCACTAGCGGCAGCTATGGCTACACCTTC
>TRBJ2-5|many|TRBV7-9|TRBD2
CASSLILAGQETQYF
TGTGCCAGCAGCTTGATACTAGCGGGACAAGAGACCCAGTACTTC
>TRBJ2-5|many|TRBV12-3/TRBV12-4|.
CASSFLGREETQYF
TGTGCCAGCAGTTTCTTGGGGCGCGAGGAGACCCAGTACTTC
>TRBJ2-7|many|TRBV5-1|.
CASSLDGYEQYF
TGCGCCAGCAGCTTGGACGGGTACGAGCAGTACTTC
>TRBJ2-5|many|TRBV7-6|TRBD1
CASSLGDRNQETQYF
TGTGCCAGCAGCTTAGGGGACAGGAACCAAGAGACCCAGTACTTC
>TRBJ2-1|.|TRBV27|TRBD1
CASGQGTYNEQFF
TGTGCCAGCGGACAGGGAACGTACAATGAGCAGTTCTTC
>TRBJ2-2|.|TRBV12-3/TRBV12-4|.
CASSFLFAELFF
TGTGCCAGCAGTTTCCTCTTCGCGGAGCTGTTTTTT
>TRBJ2-1|few|TRBV5-1|TRBD2
CASSPPSGINYNEQFF
TGCGCCAGCAGCCCACCGAGCGGGATCAACTACAATGAGCAGTTCTTC
>TRBJ2-5|.|TRBV15|TRBD2
CATSTRRGGLETQYF
TGTGCCACCAGCACCCGGCGGGGGGGCTTAGAGACCCAGTACTTC
>TRBJ2-5|many|TRBV12-3/TRBV12-4|.
CASSRTVETQYF
TGTGCCAGCAGTAGGACCGTAGAGACCCAGTACTTC
>TRBJ2-3|many|TRBV6-5|TRBD2
CASSYLRGVDTDTQYF
TGTGCCAGCAGTTACCTACGGGGGGTAGACACAGATACGCAGTATTTT
>TRBJ2-7|.|TRBV20-1|TRBD2
CSARDLGTSIYEQYF
TGCAGTGCTAGAGATCTAGGGACTAGCATCTACGAGCAGTACTTC
>TRBJ2-2|.|TRBV7-3|TRBD2
CASSDWTSLNTGELFF
TGTGCCAGCAGCGATTGGACTAGCCTAAACACCGGGGAGCTGTTTTTT
>TRBJ1-5|once|TRBV19|.
CASSGSVNQPQHF
TGTGCCAGTTCCGGCAGCGTAAATCAGCCCCAGCATTTT
>TRBJ2-1|many|TRBV12-3/TRBV12-4|.
CASKSGNNEQFF
TGTGCCAGCAAGTCGGGAAACAATGAGCAGTTCTTC
>TRBJ2-3|few|TRBV9|.
CASSVEEGGDPDTQYF
TGTGCCAGCAGCGTAGAGGAGGGGGGGGACCCAGATACGCAGTATTTT
>TRBJ2-3|once|TRBV15|.
CATSRDPWVGDTQYF
TGTGCCACTAGCAGAGATCCCTGGGTGGGAGATACGCAGTATTTT
>TRBJ2-1|few|TRBV27|.
CASSPPEHNEQFF
TGTGCCAGCAGCCCACCCGAGCACAATGAGCAGTTCTTC
>TRBJ2-7|.|TRBV2|.
CASSPGEPSEQYF
TGTGCCAGCAGCCCAGGGGAACCCAGCGAGCAGTACTTC
>TRBJ2-5|.|TRBV7-2|TRBD2
CASSELAVPQETQYF
TGTGCCAGCAGCGAACTAGCGGTCCCCCAAGAGACCCAGTACTTC
>TRBJ2-5|few|TRBV7-7|TRBD2
CASSLAFAGGWEETQYF
TGTGCTAGCAGCTTAGCCTTCGCGGGGGGTTGGGAAGAGACCCAGTACTTC
>TRBJ2-1|many|TRBV4-3|TRBD2
CASSQDREGTEQFF
TGCGCCAGCAGCCAAGATCGGGAGGGAACTGAGCAGTTCTTC
>TRBJ2-7|many|TRBV29-1|.
CSVGQSAYEQYF
TGCAGCGTTGGGCAGTCAGCCTACGAGCAGTACTTC
>TRBJ1-3|.|TRBV12-3/TRBV12-4|.
CATVRPGGSGNTIYF
TGTGCCACCGTCCGACCAGGCGGCTCTGGAAACACCATATATTTT
>TRBJ1-1|many|TRBV7-9|.
CASSLEVNTEAFF
TGTGCCAGCAGCTTAGAAGTGAACACTGAAGCTTTCTTT
>TRBJ2-7|few|TRBV18|.
CASSPLAVVSYEQYF
TGTGCCAGCTCGCCCCTAGCTGTTGTATCCTACGAGCAGTACTTC
>TRBJ2-2|.|TRBV6-1|.
CASRGSELTNTGELFF
TGTGCCAGCAGAGGTTCGGAACTTACAAACACCGGGGAGCTGTTTTTT
>TRBJ1-4|.|TRBV7-6|.
CASSSLTLTGYEEKLFF
TGTGCCAGCAGCTCCCTAACCCTCACAGGATACGAAGAAAAACTGTTTTTT
>TRBJ2-7|.|TRBV6-2/TRBV6-3|.
CASSGGDHEQYF
TGTGCCAGCAGTGGAGGGGACCACGAGCAGTACTTC